Listed here are 16 T cell receptor beta chains from one sample, sequenced in a study of vaccination and CD4 T cells after COVID-19. Cultured CD4+ T-cell DNA underwent Oncomine TCR Beta short-read sequencing. TCRdb re-analysed the PCR reads in MiXCR, keeping a single row per CDR3 protein. The sample contains some 18,000 distinct CDR3 sequences, under 60% of which appear only once. This sample's treatment: roughly 11-day PBMC culture with coronavirus spike peptide pools or control peptides (ViraFEST assay). Their target antigens are unknown. The specimen was CD4+ T cells from blood, cultured in vitro, collected after SARS-CoV-2 vaccination. These receptors all come from a human donor who had recovered from COVID-19.

This chain joins TRBV6-5 and TRBJ2-3; D is possibly TRBD1 (6 bases). Trimming removed 6 bases at V and 1 base at J, with 14 bases between. This CDR3 has 15 amino acids. CDR1 and CDR2 (germline): MNHEY, SVGAGI. The CDR3 DNA is TGTGCCAGCAGATACAGGGCAGCGGGCACAGATACGCAGTATTTT. Protein sequence: CASRYRAAGTDTQYF.

The chain uses TRBV7-9 and TRBJ1-3, with 9 bases matching TRBD1. Germline V gene sequence: CDR1 SEHNR, CDR2 FQNEAQ (reference sequence). Unmatched junction bases numbered 3, after V lost 5 bases and J lost 1 base. The CDR3 is 15 residues long. The CDR3: CASSPQGASGNTIYF. The CDR3 bases are TGTGCCAGCAGCCCACAGGGGGCGTCTGGAAACACCATATATTTT.

The chain recombines TRBV2 with TRBJ2-3; 9 nucleotides line up with TRBD2. This CDR3 has 15 amino acids. V lost 7 bases, J lost 3 bases, and 8 bases stayed unmatched. Germline V gives CDR1 SNHLY, CDR2 FYNNEI. This CDR3 is CASKELAGQTDTQYF. The CDR3 DNA reads as TGTGCCAGCAAAGAACTAGCGGGTCAGACAGATACGCAGTATTTT.

V is TRBV20-1 and J is TRBJ2-7, with D hard to call. From germline, CDR1 is DFQATT and CDR2 SNEGSKA (reference sequence). The CDR3 sequence is 10 residues long. With 3 bases removed from V and 5 bases from J, the gap between germline ends came to 5 bases. As DNA, the CDR3 is TGCAGTGCTAGCCGGGACGAGCAGTACTTC. Amino acid sequence: CSASRDEQYF.

This clonotype showed up just once. The rearrangement links TRBV28 to TRBJ1-1; D may be TRBD1 (6 bases). Germline CDR1 and CDR2: MDHEN and SYDVKM. The V gene lost 8 bases and the J gene lost 4 bases, with 17 bases spanning the gap. The CDR3 covers 14 residues. The chain's CDR3 is CASQRQGSSTEAFF. The CDR3 nucleotides read TGTGCCAGCCAAAGGCAGGGGTCCTCCACTGAAGCTTTCTTT. Complete variable domain (other parts from reference TRBV28 and TRBJ1-1): DVKVTQSSRYLVKRTGEKVFLECVQDMDHENMFWYRQDPGLGLRLIYFSYDVKMKEKGDIPEGYSVSREKKERFSLILESASTNQTSMYLCASQRQGSSTEAFFGQGTRLTVV.

The rearrangement joins TRBV28 to TRBJ2-7, with 8 bases identical to TRBD2. CDR1 and CDR2 from the germline V gene are MDHEN and SYDVKM. Trimming at V came to 10 bases and at J to 2 bases, leaving 10 bases not matched to a gene. The CDR3 length is 14 residues. CDR3 coding DNA: TGTGCCATCGCCAGGGCGGGAGGAACCTACGAGCAGTACTTC. This codes for CAIARAGGTYEQYF.

The count of this clonotype is one. The V call is TRBV7-9, the J call TRBJ2-5; 14 positions agree with TRBD2. This CDR3 is 18 amino acids long. Germline V lookup: CDR1 SEHNR, CDR2 FQNEAQ (reference sequence). V lost 3 bases and J lost 1; bases outside the gene matches: 7. CDR3 sequence reads: CASSLGLAGVGTQETQYF. CDR3 coding DNA: TGTGCCAGCAGCTTGGGACTAGCGGGAGTGGGGACCCAAGAGACCCAGTACTTC. Full variable domain (remainder filled in from reference TRBV7-9 and TRBJ2-5): DTGVSQNPRHKITKRGQNVTFRCDPISEHNRLYWYRQTLGQGPEFLTYFQNEAQLEKSRLLSDRFSAERPKGSFSTLEIQRTEQGDSAMYLCASSLGLAGVGTQETQYFGPGTRLLVL.

This CDR3 reads CAGDRGLYTEAFF. Written as DNA, the CDR3 is TGTGCCGGGGACAGGGGTTTATACACTGAAGCTTTCTTT. The chain is built from TRBV30 and TRBJ1-1; 10 bases match TRBD1. Germline V CDR1 and CDR2: GTSNPN, SVGIG (reference sequence). The trim removed 8 bases at V and 3 bases at J, leaving 6 bases unmatched. The length of the CDR3 is 13 residues.

The chain employs TRBV6-1 and TRBJ2-7; D is unresolved. The germline V gene encodes CDR1 MNHNS and CDR2 SASEGT. The CDR3 runs 14 residues. V dropped 2 bases and J dropped 2 bases, with 10 bases sitting between them. In DNA, the CDR3 is TGTGCCAGCAGTGAAATGTTTTCCGCCTACGAGCAGTACTTC. Translated: CASSEMFSAYEQYF.

The gene calls are TRBV30 and TRBJ1-2; D unclear. V lost 1 base and J lost 12, with 15 bases in between. Germline loops: CDR1 GTSNPN, CDR2 SVGIG (reference sequence). CDR3 size: 12 residues. CDR3 in amino acids: CAWSGVTSSHTF. The CDR3 DNA reads as TGTGCCTGGAGTGGTGTGACCTCAAGCCACACCTTC.

This chain connects TRBV7-2 to TRBJ1-2; no definite D call. Germline V gene data show CDR1 as SGHTA and CDR2 as FQGNSA. V was shortened by 0 bases and J by 1 base, with 9 bases between the two germline ends. The CDR3 sequence is 15 residues long. The CDR3 DNA sequence: TGTGCCAGCAGCTTAGCGGGCGGGAGTAACTATGGCTACACCTTC. Its protein is CASSLAGGSNYGYTF.

CDR3 region: CASSLDGLGTDTQYF. The CDR3, as DNA: TGCGCCAGCAGCTTGGACGGGTTGGGCACAGATACGCAGTATTTT. The chain recombines TRBV5-1 with TRBJ2-3; D is unresolved. There are 15 residues in the CDR3. Per the germline V gene, CDR1 is SGHRS and CDR2 is YFSETQ. Trimming pared 0 bases from V and 1 base from J, leaving 9 bases between.

The chain links TRBV10-2 to TRBJ1-2; D remains ambiguous. Per the germline V gene, CDR1 is WSHSY and CDR2 is SAAADI. V lost 0 bases to trimming and J lost 6 bases, with 2 bases between them. There are 11 residues in the CDR3. In nucleotides, the CDR3 is TGCGCCAGCAGTGAGTCGGATGGCTACACCTTC. This gives the protein CASSESDGYTF.

The V and J genes are TRBV7-2 and TRBJ2-5; D is perhaps TRBD1 (6 bases). V lost 1 base and J 4 bases, leaving 13 bases between the germline ends. The CDR3 runs to 15 residues. The germline V gene has CDR1 SGHTA and CDR2 FQGNSA. CDR3 in amino acids: CASSLEYREIETQYF. In DNA, the CDR3 is TGTGCCAGCAGCTTAGAGTACAGGGAGATAGAGACCCAGTACTTC. The variable domain in full, with the rest retrieved from reference TRBV7-2 and TRBJ2-5, is GAGVSQSPSNKVTEKGKDVELRCDPISGHTALYWYRQSLGQGLEFLIYFQGNSAPDKSGLPSDRFSAERTGGSVSTLTIQRTQQEDSAVYLCASSLEYREIETQYFGPGTRLLVL.

This chain connects TRBV6-1 to TRBJ2-4; D is uncertain. Germline V gives CDR1 MNHNS, CDR2 SASEGT. CDR3 length: 12 residues. V lost 4 bases and J lost 4, with 5 bases in between. CDR3 protein: CASSGRKNIQYF. CDR3 in DNA: TGTGCCAGCAGTGGCCGAAAAAACATTCAGTACTTC.

This clonotype was counted a single time. The chain employs TRBV6-5 and TRBJ2-3; 9 positions match TRBD2. The length of the CDR3 is 18 residues. V gave up 0 bases and J gave up 0 bases; unmatched junction bases: 7. The germline V gene encodes CDR1 MNHEY and CDR2 SVGAGI. CDR3 sequence reads: CASSYSIASGVSTDTQYF. The CDR3 DNA sequence: TGTGCCAGCAGTTACTCGATAGCTAGCGGGGTTAGCACAGATACGCAGTATTTT.